A selection of T cell receptor beta chains follows, all from one sample in a study of blood T cell repertoires in COVID-19. Libraries were prepared by immunoSEQ multiplex PCR; TCRdb keeps only in-frame clonotypes and omits some of them. The sample has roughly 380,000 clones, over 75% seen once. Source material: peripheral blood. These receptors all stem from a woman aged 40 to 49 with COVID-19, enrolled during active disease. The CDR3 runs from the conserved cysteine through the conserved F or W. Fields, in order: clone size, D gene, V gene, J gene, CDR3 protein, CDR3 DNA. D genes are given only for firm matches. Clone size is given for some rows only: seen once, a few or many times, or a class if the clone is expanded.

>NA|TRBD1|TRBV7-2|TRBJ1-5
CASSLNRGVQPQHF
TGTGCCAGCAGCTTAAACAGGGGAGTCCAGCCCCAGCATTTT
>NA|TRBD1|TRBV7-2|TRBJ1-6
CASSLVPGGSPLHF
TGTGCCAGCAGCTTAGTGCCAGGGGGTTCACCCCTCCACTTT
>NA|TRBD1|TRBV6-5|TRBJ1-1
CASGQGANTEAFF
TGTGCCAGCGGCCAGGGGGCGAACACTGAAGCTTTCTTT
>NA|TRBD1|TRBV9|TRBJ1-2
CASSPRQGAFYGYTF
TGTGCCAGCAGCCCAAGACAGGGGGCCTTCTATGGCTACACCTTC
>NA|NA|TRBV7-2|TRBJ2-7
CASSLTAYSYEQYF
TGTGCCAGCAGCCTGACAGCGTACTCCTACGAGCAGTACTTC
>NA|NA|TRBV6-4|TRBJ2-1
CASSEPLWTRFYNEQFF
TGTGCCAGCAGTGAACCTCTCTGGACTCGGTTCTACAATGAGCAGTTCTTC
>once|NA|TRBV30|TRBJ2-3
CAWTAGVTDTQYF
TGTGCCTGGACGGCAGGGGTGACAGATACGCAGTATTTT
>NA|NA|TRBV5-6|TRBJ2-5
CASSLVRQETQYF
TGTGCCAGCAGCTTGGTCAGGCAAGAGACCCAGTACTTC
>NA|NA|TRBV6-1|TRBJ2-6
CASSDRPEAGANVLTF
TGTGCCAGCAGTGACCGACCTGAGGCTGGGGCCAACGTCCTGACTTTC
>NA|TRBD1|TRBV15|TRBJ1-1
CATSRFPTDRGRLRSYTEAFF
TGTGCCACCAGCAGATTCCCCACGGACAGGGGGCGGCTTCGGTCTTACACTGAAGCTTTCTTT
>NA|TRBD1|TRBV6-5|TRBJ1-2
CASADRGTNYGYTF
TGTGCCAGCGCAGACAGGGGCACTAACTATGGCTACACCTTC
>NA|NA|TRBV28|TRBJ1-1
CASSLSMGAAAFF
TGTGCCAGCAGTTTAAGTATGGGGGCTGCGGCTTTCTTT
>NA|NA|TRBV29-1|TRBJ1-1
CSVTEGGGRQAEAFF
TGCAGCGTAACCGAGGGCGGGGGTCGACAGGCTGAAGCTTTCTTT
>NA|TRBD1|TRBV7-9|TRBJ1-1
CASRGTGGDESNTEAFF
TGTGCCAGTAGAGGGACAGGGGGCGATGAATCGAACACTGAAGCTTTCTTT
>NA|NA|TRBV19|TRBJ1-5
CASSILARTEGQPQHF
TGTGCCAGTAGTATATTGGCACGAACCGAGGGCCAGCCCCAGCATTTT
>NA|NA|TRBV28|TRBJ2-3
CASSFVSTDTQYF
TGTGCCAGCAGTTTCGTCAGCACAGATACGCAGTATTTT
>NA|NA|TRBV5-1|TRBJ1-6
CASSLRGRDSPLHF
TGCGCCAGCAGCTTGAGGGGCAGAGATTCACCCCTCCACTTT